These 26 T cell receptor beta chains were sequenced from one sample in a study of cytomegalovirus exposure and HLA in healthy donors. In the PCR, 60 Vbeta and 13 Jbeta primers were used. The repertoire was sequenced with immunoSEQ multiplex PCR; TCRdb's copy has only in-frame clones and lacks some. The table has some 150,000 clones, less than 90% seen once. Sequenced input: PBMCs. These receptors were taken from a woman between 45 and 60 years old in good health and CMV-seropositive.

V usage is TRBV7-9 and J usage is TRBJ2-5, with 7 bases fitting TRBD2. The junction had 5 bases not matched to a gene; V was cut back by 6 bases and J by 4 bases. CDR1 and CDR2 from the germline V gene are SEHNR and FQNEAQ (reference sequence). The CDR3 loop spans 13 amino acids. This chain's CDR3 is CASSPGLVETQYF. DNA of the CDR3: TGTGCCAGCAGTCCCGGACTAGTAGAGACCCAGTACTTC.

The chain joins TRBV7-9 to TRBJ2-3, with TRBD2 identical over 9 bases. Per germline, CDR1 SEHNR and CDR2 FQNEAQ (reference sequence). The V segment lost 3 bases and the J segment 4 bases; nucleotides outside the gene matches: 17. The CDR3 length is 19 residues. The CDR3 sequence: CASSFPLTNRGRAPDTQYF. The CDR3 DNA reads TGTGCCAGCAGCTTCCCTCTAACTAATCGCGGGAGGGCCCCAGATACGCAGTATTTT.

CDR3 residues: CASSVEVDWGEAFF. The CDR3 coding sequence is TGTGCCAGCAGCGTAGAGGTGGACTGGGGTGAAGCTTTCTTT. V and J are TRBV9 and TRBJ1-1; D not resolved. Germline V gene lookup returns CDR1 SGDLS and CDR2 YYNGEE. The CDR3 has 14 amino acids. Trimming removed 0 bases at V and 7 bases at J, with 13 bases between.

This clone has only one observation. The genes are TRBV27 and TRBJ1-6, with TRBD1 matching over 9 bases. Germline trimming cut 3 bases from V and 9 bases from J; bases unmatched to any gene: 15. The CDR3 loop spans 18 amino acids. CDR1 is MNHEY, CDR2 SMNVEV, per germline (reference sequence). The CDR3 DNA reads TGTGCCAGCAGTTTCTCCACGGGGGACAGGGTAACTGCTTCACCCCTCCACTTT. Translated: CASSFSTGDRVTASPLHF.

The chain recombines TRBV29-1 with TRBJ2-5, with D possibly matching TRBD2 (7 bases). The V end was cut by 7 bases, the J end by 10 bases, with 25 bases between. The CDR3 runs to 14 residues. Germline V CDR1 and CDR2: SQVTM, ANQGSEA. The DNA for the CDR3 is TGCAGCGGCCGAGGGGGGGGTCCTTCCTTGAGCCAGTACTTC. Protein product: CSGRGGGPSLSQYF.

On this clone: In the same sample, other DNA sequences code for this CDR3. The DNA of the CDR3 is TGTGCCAGCAGCGCCGGAGTCTCTGGAAACACCATATATTTT. Its protein product is CASSAGVSGNTIYF. The rearrangement joins TRBV2 to TRBJ1-3; D gene uncertain. Trimming stripped 6 bases from V and 0 bases from J, with 9 bases between. The CDR3 totals 14 residues. Germline V gene sequence: CDR1 SNHLY, CDR2 FYNNEI.

This chain uses TRBV9 with TRBJ2-5, with TRBD2 matching over 9 bases. After removal of 0 bases from V and 5 bases from J, the junction contained 8 bases not matched to a gene. Germline assignment: CDR1 SGDLS and CDR2 YYNGEE. The CDR3 length is 16 residues. CDR3 loop: CASSVGVAGVAETQYF. The CDR3 nucleotides are TGTGCCAGCAGCGTAGGAGTAGCGGGGGTCGCGGAGACCCAGTACTTC.

The chain couples TRBV5-1 to TRBJ2-2; TRBD1 matches 9 bases. The V segment lost 2 bases and the J segment 5 bases; nucleotides outside the gene matches: 1. Germline assignment: CDR1 SGHRS and CDR2 YFSETQ. The CDR3 is 14 amino acids. The CDR3 coding sequence is TGCGCCAGCAGCTTTGGGACAGGGACCGGGGAGCTGTTTTTT. Residues: CASSFGTGTGELFF.

This clone was counted a single time. The chain has TRBV27 and TRBJ2-5; 9 bases align to TRBD2. V lost 5 bases to trimming and J lost 1 base; unmatched junction nucleotides: 8. The V gene's germline CDR1 is MNHEY and CDR2 SMNVEV (reference sequence). The CDR3 is made up of 16 amino acids. The CDR3 bases are TGTGCCAGCAGTAACGGGTTAGCGGGGGCCCAAGAGACCCAGTACTTC. Amino acid sequence: CASSNGLAGAQETQYF.

The table lists this clone with a few counts. The chain employs TRBV4-3 and TRBJ1-1, with D tentatively TRBD1 (5 bases). The germline V and J ends were trimmed by 4 bases and 11 bases, with 17 bases remaining between them. This CDR3 comprises 13 residues. Germline CDR1 is LGHNA and CDR2 is YSLEER. CDR3 residues: CASSPTDSLSAFF. CDR3 nucleotide sequence: TGCGCCAGCAGCCCGACAGACAGTCTTAGCGCTTTCTTT.

The chain uses TRBV10-3 and TRBJ2-7; TRBD1 aligns across 8 bases. CDR1 is ENHRY and CDR2 is SYGVKD in the germline V gene. This CDR3 has 14 residues. V was clipped by 5 bases and J by 3 bases; unmatched bases: 6. CDR3 sequence reads: CAISWDRFNYEQYF. The CDR3 DNA reads TGTGCCATCAGTTGGGACAGGTTCAACTACGAGCAGTACTTC.

This chain joins TRBV7-2 and TRBJ2-7; TRBD1 aligns across 10 bases. This CDR3 has 12 amino acids. Unmatched junction bases numbered 2, after V lost 3 bases and J lost 9 bases. Germline-derived CDR1 and CDR2 are SGHTA and FQGNSA. The CDR3 DNA is TGTGCCAGCAGCTTGGGACAGGGGAGGCAGTACTTC. Translating it yields CASSLGQGRQYF. The entire variable domain, with the rest obtained from reference TRBV7-2 and TRBJ2-7, is as follows: GAGVSQSPSNKVTEKGKDVELRCDPISGHTALYWYRQSLGQGLEFLIYFQGNSAPDKSGLPSDRFSAERTGGSVSTLTIQRTQQEDSAVYLCASSLGQGRQYFGPGTRLTVT.

A few counts support this clone. This chain connects TRBV19 to TRBJ1-3; 10 bases match TRBD1. This CDR3 is 15 amino acids long. CDR1 is LNHDA and CDR2 is SQIVND in the germline V gene (reference sequence). The V and J ends lost 8 bases and 2 bases, in that order; junction bases with no gene match: 6. DNA of the CDR3: TGTGCCAGTCGGGACAGGGGTAATGCTGGAAACACCATATATTTT. It yields the protein CASRDRGNAGNTIYF.

V and J are TRBV10-3 and TRBJ2-7, with 7 nucleotides matching TRBD1. Germline V gene sequence: CDR1 ENHRY, CDR2 SYGVKD. V lost 2 bases and J lost 3; bases outside the gene matches: 4. The CDR3 sequence is 14 residues long. The CDR3 DNA reads TGTGCCATCAGTGAGGCAGGGGGACGCTACGAGCAGTACTTC. It encodes CAISEAGGRYEQYF.

The rearrangement uses TRBV25-1 and TRBJ2-5; TRBD2 aligns across 15 bases. V lost 2 bases, J lost 5 bases, and 6 bases stayed unmatched. CDR1 and CDR2 from the germline V gene are MGHDK and SYGVNS. The CDR3 has 17 amino acids. The CDR3 loop reads CASSEGLAGGLGETQYF. CDR3 DNA: TGTGCCAGCAGTGAAGGACTAGCGGGGGGGCTTGGGGAGACCCAGTACTTC.

The chain links TRBV5-4 to TRBJ1-1; 7 bases are a match to TRBD1. The V gene end was trimmed by 4 bases and the J gene end by 1 base; junction bases not matched to a gene: 7. Germline V gene data show CDR1 as SGHNT and CDR2 as YYREEE (reference sequence). The CDR3 has 15 amino acids. The CDR3 sequence is CASSPIDRENTEAFF. CDR3 nucleotide sequence: TGTGCCAGCAGCCCCATAGACAGGGAGAACACTGAAGCTTTCTTT. Based on the CDR3 plus reference TRBV5-4 and TRBJ1-1, the full variable domain is ETGVTQSPTHLIKTRGQQVTLRCSSQSGHNTVSWYQQALGQGPQFIFQYYREEENGRGNFPPRFSGLQFPNYSSELNVNALELDDSALYLCASSPIDRENTEAFFGQGTRLTVV.

The chain has TRBV29-1 and TRBJ2-7, with D perhaps TRBD1 (6 bases). CDR1 is SQVTM, CDR2 ANQGSEA, per germline. Trimming left V 6 bases short and J 6 bases short, with 18 bases between. CDR3 length: 13 amino acids. CDR3 DNA sequence: TGCAGCGTGGTCGCAGGGGTACTTTCCGAGCAGTACTTC. This gives the protein CSVVAGVLSEQYF.

CDR3 DNA sequence: TGTGCCAGCAGTTCTCACAGGTACATGAACACTGAAGCTTTCTTT. As protein: CASSSHRYMNTEAFF. The V and J genes are TRBV27 and TRBJ1-1; possibly TRBD1 for D (5 bases). V lost 4 bases and J lost 0, with 12 bases in between. The CDR3 is made up of 15 amino acids. Looked up from germline, CDR1 is MNHEY and CDR2 is SMNVEV (reference sequence).

The J gene is TRBJ1-1, the V gene TRBV19; 11 bases align to TRBD1. Germline V gives CDR1 LNHDA, CDR2 SQIVND (reference sequence). The CDR3 loop spans 13 amino acids. Unmatched junction bases numbered 4, after V lost 6 bases and J lost 7 bases. DNA for the CDR3: TGTGCCAGTAGGGACAGGGGGCGGGATGAAGCTTTCTTT. It translates to CASRDRGRDEAFF.

CDR3 coding DNA: TGTGCCAGCACCTTTATAAGGGAAAAAGGGGTTCCAAGACCTGGGGCCAACGTCCTGACTTTC. This encodes CASTFIREKGVPRPGANVLTF. The rearrangement uses TRBV7-8 and TRBJ2-6, with TRBD1 as a possible D gene (5 bases). The V end lost 7 bases, the J end lost 2 bases, and 30 bases lay between the germline ends. This CDR3 spans 21 amino acids. Germline V lookup: CDR1 SGHVS, CDR2 FQNEAQ. Supplemented by reference TRBV7-8 and TRBJ2-6, the full variable domain reads GAGVSQSPRYKVAKRGQDVALRCDPISGHVSLFWYQQALGQGPEFLTYFQNEAQLDKSGLPSDRFFAERPEGSVSTLKIQRTQQEDSAVYLCASTFIREKGVPRPGANVLTFGAGSRLTVL.

This rearrangement joins TRBV5-4 to TRBJ2-7, with TRBD2 matching 8 bases. Germline V lookup: CDR1 SGHNT, CDR2 YYREEE (reference sequence). This CDR3 contains 15 residues. J was trimmed by 1 base and V by 0 bases; bases with no gene match: 3. The CDR3 loop is CASSLARGGSYEQYF. Written as DNA, the CDR3 is TGTGCCAGCAGCTTGGCTCGCGGGGGGTCCTACGAGCAGTACTTC.

The CDR3 spells CATSRGISSGPLTDTQYF. The CDR3 DNA reads as TGTGCCACCAGCAGGGGGATATCTAGCGGGCCCCTCACAGATACGCAGTATTTT. The chain couples TRBV15 to TRBJ2-3; 8 bases fit TRBD2. V trimming: 3 bases; J trimming: 2 bases; junction bases outside the gene matches: 13. The CDR3 consists of 18 residues. The V gene's germline CDR1 is LNHNV and CDR2 YYDKDF (reference sequence).

The V gene is TRBV29-1, the J gene TRBJ2-1, with TRBD2 matching 7 bases. The J segment lost 1 base and the V segment lost 5 bases, leaving 11 bases of the junction unmatched. The CDR3 consists of 16 residues. Germline V gene sequence: CDR1 SQVTM, CDR2 ANQGSEA. The CDR3 nucleotides read TGCAGCGTTCGGGCGGGAGTTTATGTTTCCTACAATGAGCAGTTCTTC. Residues: CSVRAGVYVSYNEQFF.

This clone appeared a single time. The chain is built from TRBV28 and TRBJ1-2; 9 nucleotides match TRBD1. With 6 bases clipped from V and 8 bases from J, the junction kept 10 bases outside the gene matches. CDR1 and CDR2 from the germline V gene are MDHEN and SYDVKM. The CDR3 totals 14 residues. CDR3 in amino acids: CASSPADRGGGYTF. CDR3 in DNA: TGTGCCAGCAGCCCAGCGGACAGGGGAGGAGGCTACACCTTC.

J is TRBJ2-7 and V is TRBV2; maybe TRBD2 (6 bases). The CDR3 loop spans 14 amino acids. Germline V gives CDR1 SNHLY, CDR2 FYNNEI. Trimming left V 6 bases short and J 4 bases short, with 16 bases between. The CDR3 DNA reads as TGTGCCAGCAGCGCCTCGGGGACTTTTTACGAGCAGTACTTC. It codes for CASSASGTFYEQYF.

The chain has TRBV6-1 and TRBJ2-5; a possible D gene is TRBD2 (6 bases). V was shortened by 4 bases and J by 4 bases, with 13 bases between the two germline ends. Per germline, CDR1 MNHNS and CDR2 SASEGT. This CDR3 has 14 residues. The CDR3 here is CASSGLGGGETQYF. The CDR3, as DNA: TGTGCCAGCAGTGGACTAGGTGGGGGAGAGACCCAGTACTTC.